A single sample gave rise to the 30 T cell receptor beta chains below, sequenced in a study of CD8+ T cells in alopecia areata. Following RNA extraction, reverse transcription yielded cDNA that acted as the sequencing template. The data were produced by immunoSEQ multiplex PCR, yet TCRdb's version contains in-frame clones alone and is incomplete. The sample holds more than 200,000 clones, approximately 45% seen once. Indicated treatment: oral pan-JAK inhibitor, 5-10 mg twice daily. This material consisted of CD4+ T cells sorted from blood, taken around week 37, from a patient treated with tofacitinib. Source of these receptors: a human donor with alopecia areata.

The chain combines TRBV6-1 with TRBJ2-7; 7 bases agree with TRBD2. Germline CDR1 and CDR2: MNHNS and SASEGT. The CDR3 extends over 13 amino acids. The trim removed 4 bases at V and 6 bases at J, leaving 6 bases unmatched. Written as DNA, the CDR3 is TGTGCCAGCAGTGGCCTAGCGGTATCCGAGCAGTACTTC. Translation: CASSGLAVSEQYF.

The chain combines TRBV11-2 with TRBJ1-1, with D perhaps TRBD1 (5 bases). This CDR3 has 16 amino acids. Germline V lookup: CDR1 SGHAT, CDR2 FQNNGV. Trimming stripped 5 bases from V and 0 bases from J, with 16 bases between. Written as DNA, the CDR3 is TGTGCCAGCAGCACAGGACTTGGGGGGTTGAACACTGAAGCTTTCTTT. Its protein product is CASSTGLGGLNTEAFF.

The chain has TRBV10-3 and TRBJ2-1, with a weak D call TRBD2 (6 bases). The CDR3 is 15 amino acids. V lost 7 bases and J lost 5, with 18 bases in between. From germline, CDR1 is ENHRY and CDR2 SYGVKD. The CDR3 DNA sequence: TGTGCCATCAAGGCGGGACCAAGGGAGAACAATGAGCAGTTCTTC. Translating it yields CAIKAGPRENNEQFF.

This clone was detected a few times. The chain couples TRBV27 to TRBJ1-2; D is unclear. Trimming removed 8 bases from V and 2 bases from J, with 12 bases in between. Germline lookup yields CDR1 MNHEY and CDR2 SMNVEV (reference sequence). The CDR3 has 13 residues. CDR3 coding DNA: TGTGCCAGCTCAGGATCGGGGAACTATGGCTACACCTTC. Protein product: CASSGSGNYGYTF.

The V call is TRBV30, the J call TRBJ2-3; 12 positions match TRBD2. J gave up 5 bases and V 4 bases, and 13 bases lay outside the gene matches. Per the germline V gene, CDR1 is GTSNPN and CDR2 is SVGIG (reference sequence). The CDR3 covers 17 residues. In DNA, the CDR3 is TGTGCCTGGATAAATAAGAGGACTAGCGGGAATGAAGATACGCAGTATTTT. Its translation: CAWINKRTSGNEDTQYF.

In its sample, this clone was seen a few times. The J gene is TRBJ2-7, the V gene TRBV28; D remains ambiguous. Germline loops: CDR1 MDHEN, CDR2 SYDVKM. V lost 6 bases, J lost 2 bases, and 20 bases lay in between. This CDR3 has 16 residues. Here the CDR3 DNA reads TGTGCCAGCAGCATAACCGGACCGTGGGCGGCCTACGAGCAGTACTTC. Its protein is CASSITGPWAAYEQYF.

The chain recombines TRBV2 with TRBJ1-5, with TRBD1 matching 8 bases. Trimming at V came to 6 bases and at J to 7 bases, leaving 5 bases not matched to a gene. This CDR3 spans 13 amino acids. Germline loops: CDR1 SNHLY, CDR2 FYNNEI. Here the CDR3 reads CASRWTGLQPQHF. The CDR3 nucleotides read TGTGCCAGCAGGTGGACAGGGCTCCAGCCCCAGCATTTT.

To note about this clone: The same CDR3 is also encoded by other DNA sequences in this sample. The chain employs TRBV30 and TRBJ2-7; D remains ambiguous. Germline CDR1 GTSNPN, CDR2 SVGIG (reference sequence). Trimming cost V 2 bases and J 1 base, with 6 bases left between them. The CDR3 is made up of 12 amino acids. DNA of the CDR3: TGTGCCTGGAGTACGGGTTCCTACGAGCAGTACTTC. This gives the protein CAWSTGSYEQYF.

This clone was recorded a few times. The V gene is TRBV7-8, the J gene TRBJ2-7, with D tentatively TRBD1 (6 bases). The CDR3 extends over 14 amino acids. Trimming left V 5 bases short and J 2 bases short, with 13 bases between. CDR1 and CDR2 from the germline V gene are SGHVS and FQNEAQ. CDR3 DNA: TGTGCCAGCAGCCGTAACCGGGACACCTACGAGCAGTACTTC. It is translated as CASSRNRDTYEQYF.

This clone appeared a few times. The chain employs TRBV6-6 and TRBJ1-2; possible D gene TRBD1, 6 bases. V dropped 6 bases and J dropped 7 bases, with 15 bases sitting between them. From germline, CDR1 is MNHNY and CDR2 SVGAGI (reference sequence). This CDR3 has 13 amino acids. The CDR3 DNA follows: TGTGCCAGCAGCAACGACAGGTCTCTTGGCTACACCTTC. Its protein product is CASSNDRSLGYTF.

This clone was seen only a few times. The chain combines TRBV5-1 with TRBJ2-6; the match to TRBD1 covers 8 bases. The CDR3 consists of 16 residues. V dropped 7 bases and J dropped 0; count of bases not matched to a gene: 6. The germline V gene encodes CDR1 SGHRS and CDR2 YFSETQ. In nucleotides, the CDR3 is TGCGCCAGCTCTTGGACAGGGAGCTCTGGGGCCAACGTCCTGACTTTC. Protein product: CASSWTGSSGANVLTF.

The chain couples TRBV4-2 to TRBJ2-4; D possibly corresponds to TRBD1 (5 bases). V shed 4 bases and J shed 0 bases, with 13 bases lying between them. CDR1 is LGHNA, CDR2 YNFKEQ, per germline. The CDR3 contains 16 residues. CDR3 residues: CASSPPDNPAKNIQYF. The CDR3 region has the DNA TGTGCCAGCAGCCCACCGGACAACCCAGCCAAAAACATTCAGTACTTC.

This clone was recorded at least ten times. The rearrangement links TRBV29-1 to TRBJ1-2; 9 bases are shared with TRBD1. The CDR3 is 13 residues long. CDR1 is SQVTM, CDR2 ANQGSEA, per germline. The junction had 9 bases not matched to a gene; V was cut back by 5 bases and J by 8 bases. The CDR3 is CSVSTGGAGGYTF. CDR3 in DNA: TGCAGCGTTTCAACAGGGGGCGCAGGGGGCTACACCTTC.

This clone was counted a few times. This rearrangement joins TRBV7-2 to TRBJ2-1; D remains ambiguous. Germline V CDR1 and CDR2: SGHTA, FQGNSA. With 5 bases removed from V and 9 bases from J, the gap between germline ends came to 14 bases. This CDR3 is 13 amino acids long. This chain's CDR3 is CASSQILPGEQFF. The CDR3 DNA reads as TGTGCCAGCAGCCAAATTCTTCCGGGTGAGCAGTTCTTC. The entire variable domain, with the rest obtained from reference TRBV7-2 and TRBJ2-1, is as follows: GAGVSQSPSNKVTEKGKDVELRCDPISGHTALYWYRQSLGQGLEFLIYFQGNSAPDKSGLPSDRFSAERTGGSVSTLTIQRTQQEDSAVYLCASSQILPGEQFFGPGTRLTVL.

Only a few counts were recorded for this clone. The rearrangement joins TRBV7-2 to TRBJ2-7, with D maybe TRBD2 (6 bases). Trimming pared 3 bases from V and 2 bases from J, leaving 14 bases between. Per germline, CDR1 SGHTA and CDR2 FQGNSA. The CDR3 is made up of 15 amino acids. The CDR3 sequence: CASSFGGGSPYEQYF. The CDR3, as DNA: TGTGCCAGCAGCTTCGGGGGTGGCAGTCCCTACGAGCAGTACTTC.

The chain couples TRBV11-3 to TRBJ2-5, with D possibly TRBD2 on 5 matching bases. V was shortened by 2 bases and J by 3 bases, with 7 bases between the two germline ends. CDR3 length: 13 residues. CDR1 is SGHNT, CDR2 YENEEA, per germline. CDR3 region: CASSLNGKETQYF. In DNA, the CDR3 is TGTGCCAGCAGCTTAAACGGGAAAGAGACCCAGTACTTC. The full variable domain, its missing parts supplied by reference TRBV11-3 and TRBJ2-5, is EAGVVQSPRYKIIEKKQPVAFWCNPISGHNTLYWYLQNLGQGPELLIRYENEEAVDDSQLPKDRFSAERLKGVDSTLKIQPAELGDSAVYLCASSLNGKETQYFGPGTRLLVL.

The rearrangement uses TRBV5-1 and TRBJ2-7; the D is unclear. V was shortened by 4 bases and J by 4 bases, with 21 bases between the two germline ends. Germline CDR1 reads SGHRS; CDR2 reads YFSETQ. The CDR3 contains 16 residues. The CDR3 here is CASSAIFGPVGYEQYF. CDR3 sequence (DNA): TGCGCCAGCAGCGCCATCTTTGGTCCGGTTGGGTACGAGCAGTACTTC.

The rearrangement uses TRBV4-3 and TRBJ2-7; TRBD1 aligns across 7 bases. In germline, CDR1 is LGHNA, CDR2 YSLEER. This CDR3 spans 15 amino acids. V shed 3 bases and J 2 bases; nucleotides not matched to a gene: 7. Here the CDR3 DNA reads TGCGCCAGCAGCCAGAGCCCCGACAGGGCCTACGAGCAGTACTTC. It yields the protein CASSQSPDRAYEQYF.

CDR3 sequence: CASSGTSGPQETQYF. CDR3 coding DNA: TGTGCCAGCAGTGGGACTAGCGGGCCGCAAGAGACCCAGTACTTC. The chain joins TRBV2 to TRBJ2-5; 11 positions agree with TRBD2. The CDR3 spans 15 residues. V lost 4 bases to trimming and J lost 2 bases; unmatched junction nucleotides: 3. The germline V gene has CDR1 SNHLY and CDR2 FYNNEI. The full variable domain, with the rest looked up from reference TRBV2 and TRBJ2-5, is EPEVTQTPSHQVTQMGQEVILRCVPISNHLYFYWYRQILGQKVEFLVSFYNNEISEKSEIFDDQFSVERPDGSNFTLKIRSTKLEDSAMYFCASSGTSGPQETQYFGPGTRLLVL.

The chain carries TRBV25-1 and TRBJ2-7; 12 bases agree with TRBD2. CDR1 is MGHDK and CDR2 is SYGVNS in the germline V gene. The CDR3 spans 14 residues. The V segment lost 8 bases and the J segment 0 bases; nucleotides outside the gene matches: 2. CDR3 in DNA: TGTGCCAGCGCGACTAGCGGGAGCTCCTACGAGCAGTACTTC. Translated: CASATSGSSYEQYF.

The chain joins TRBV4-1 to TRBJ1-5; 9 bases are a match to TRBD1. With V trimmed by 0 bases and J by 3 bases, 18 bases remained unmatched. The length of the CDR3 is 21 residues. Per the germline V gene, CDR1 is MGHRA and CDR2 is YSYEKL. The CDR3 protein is CASSQDWGRGQGQRNNQPQHF. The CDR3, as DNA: TGCGCCAGCAGCCAAGATTGGGGGAGGGGACAGGGCCAGAGAAACAATCAGCCCCAGCATTTT.

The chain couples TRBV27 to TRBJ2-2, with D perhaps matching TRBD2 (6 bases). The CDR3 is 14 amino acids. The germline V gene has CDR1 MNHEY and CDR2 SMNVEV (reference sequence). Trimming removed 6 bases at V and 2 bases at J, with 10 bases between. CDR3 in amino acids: CASSRDSNTGELFF. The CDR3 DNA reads TGTGCCAGCAGCCGGGACTCTAACACCGGGGAGCTGTTTTTT.

Here the CDR3 DNA reads TGTGCCAGCAGCCTGCAGGGTCTAGATACGCAGTATTTT. Translated, it gives CASSLQGLDTQYF. The chain uses TRBV6-1 and TRBJ2-3, with D maybe TRBD1 (5 bases). The CDR3 spans 13 residues. The germline gives CDR1 MNHNS, CDR2 SASEGT. The V end was cut by 6 bases, the J end by 5 bases, with 12 bases between.

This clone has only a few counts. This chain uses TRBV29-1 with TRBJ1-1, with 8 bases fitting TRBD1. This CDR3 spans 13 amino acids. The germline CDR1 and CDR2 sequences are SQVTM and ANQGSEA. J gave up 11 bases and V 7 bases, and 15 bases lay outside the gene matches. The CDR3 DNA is TGCAGCGCCTCCCCGGGACAGGATTTGATCGCTTTCTTT. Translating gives CSASPGQDLIAFF.

The CDR3 DNA follows: TGTGCCAGCAGCCCTCAGGGGGAGGTCGATGAAAAACTGTTTTTT. Its protein product is CASSPQGEVDEKLFF. V is TRBV7-8 and J is TRBJ1-4; TRBD1 matches at 7 bases. The trim removed 5 bases at V and 6 bases at J, leaving 9 bases unmatched. The germline gives CDR1 SGHVS, CDR2 FQNEAQ. The CDR3 is made up of 15 amino acids.

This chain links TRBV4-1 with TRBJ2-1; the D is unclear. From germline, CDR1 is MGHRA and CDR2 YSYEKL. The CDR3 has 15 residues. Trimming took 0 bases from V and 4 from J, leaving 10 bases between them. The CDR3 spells CASSQDPVGYNEQFF. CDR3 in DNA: TGCGCCAGCAGCCAAGATCCGGTCGGGTACAATGAGCAGTTCTTC.

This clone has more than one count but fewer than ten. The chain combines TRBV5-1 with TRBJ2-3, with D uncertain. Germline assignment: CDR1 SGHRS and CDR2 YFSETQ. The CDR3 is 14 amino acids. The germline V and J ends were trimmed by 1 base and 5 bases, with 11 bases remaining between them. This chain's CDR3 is CASSLIVSGDTQYF. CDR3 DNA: TGCGCCAGCAGCTTGATAGTTTCGGGAGATACGCAGTATTTT.

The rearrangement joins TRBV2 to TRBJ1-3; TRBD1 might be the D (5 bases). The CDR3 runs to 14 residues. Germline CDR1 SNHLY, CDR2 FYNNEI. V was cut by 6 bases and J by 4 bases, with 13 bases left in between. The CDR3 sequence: CASRQGERGNTIYF. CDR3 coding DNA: TGTGCCAGCAGGCAGGGTGAACGAGGAAACACCATATATTTT.

CDR3 loop: CASSLGQGHRNQPQHF. Here the CDR3 DNA reads TGTGCCAGCAGCTTAGGACAGGGGCATCGCAATCAGCCCCAGCATTTT. V gene TRBV7-2 combines with J gene TRBJ1-5, with 8 bases identical to TRBD1. The length of the CDR3 is 16 residues. Unmatched junction bases numbered 4, after V lost 1 base and J lost 2 bases. Germline V gene data show CDR1 as SGHTA and CDR2 as FQGNSA.

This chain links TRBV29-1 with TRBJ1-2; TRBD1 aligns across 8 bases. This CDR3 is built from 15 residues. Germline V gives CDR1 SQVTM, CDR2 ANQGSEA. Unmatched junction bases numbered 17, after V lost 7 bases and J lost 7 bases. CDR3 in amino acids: CSATPVGQGVRGYTF. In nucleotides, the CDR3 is TGCAGCGCGACCCCCGTTGGACAGGGAGTACGTGGCTACACCTTC.